The present T cell receptor beta chain was sequenced within a study of blood T cell repertoires in COVID-19 (dated by TCRdb to about 2020). About the study as a whole: The collaborator samples originated in the United States, Italy and Spain and spanned the acute and convalescent phases of COVID-19. The material from the prospective study consisted of cDNA or gDNA derived from T cells, B-cell-depleted T cells, or PBMCs. Deeply sampled blood TCRbeta repertoires from subjects exposed to, actively infected with, or recovered from COVID-19 were included in the dataset. The repertoires were released in a freely available public database intended as a resource for research on the immune response to SARS-CoV-2. Samples came from the ongoing ImmuneRACE study (first 160 participants) plus 1,254 subjects from 6 global collaborators. A de-identified subject ID, COVID-19 status, age in years and sex were almost always included in the sample metadata. Where HLA class I and class II types were available, the types were taken from metadata supplied by the sample provider, not from assay-based typing. Broader findings and caveats from the paper: The quantity of clinical and demographic metadata differed by source and by participant and was supplied without curation.

Collaborating institutions collected whole blood in K2EDTA tubes following their own protocols. For TCRbeta analysis, collaborators shipped samples as frozen whole blood, isolated PBMCs, or DNA extracted from either of those sample types. TCRbeta CDR3 regions were amplified from genomic DNA by means of the immunoSEQ Assay, a bias-controlled multiplex PCR. Per the original workflow: Within the assay, amplification of reference gene primers was used to estimate how many nucleated cells each sample contained. To quantify the absolute abundance of each unique TCRbeta CDR3 rearrangement, sequence reads were collapsed and filtered. For each sample, productive Simpson clonality was calculated by taking the square root of Simpson's diversity index across productive rearrangements. This is the immuneACCESS table as TCRdb keeps it, with only in-frame sequences that have V and J called. A part of the clones is gone; compared with another copy, unresolved V genes explain less than half, and the rest is unexplained. D and trimming come from the DNA, and the V and J calls and clone size come from that table. The sample table contains roughly 70,000 clones; only one count was recorded for approximately 89% of them. The ten largest clonotypes hold approximately 6.4% of the sample.

A word on this clone: Its antigen is still unknown. No much larger clone exists at a distance of one base, and base qualities are not known.

This TCR was sampled from a woman aged 70-85 years with acute or convalescent COVID-19. Sequencing was performed on peripheral blood.

The sequence in DNA is TGTGCCAGCAGTTCCCTCCGGACAGGGAGAGGAGAAAAACTGTTTTTT. It codes for CASSSLRTGRGEKLFF. Recombination joined TRBV27 with TRBJ1-4; TRBD1 agrees with 8 junctional bases. Taken from cysteine to phenylalanine, the CDR3 has 16 residues. The read is trimmed to its CDR3 DNA, 48 bases read in frame from base 1. Per the germline V gene (reference sequence), MNHEY is the CDR1 and SMNVEV is the CDR2. V is pruned by 4 bases and J by 8 bases, leaving 12 bases of the junction without a gene match. The full variable domain, with segments outside the CDR3 supplied by the reference TRBV27 and TRBJ1-4 proteins, appears as EAQVTQNPRYLITVTGKKLTVTCSQNMNHEYMSWYRQDPGLGLRQIYYSMNVEVTDKGDVPEGYKVSRKEKRNFPLILESPSPNQTSLYFCASSSLRTGRGEKLFFGSGTQLSVL.